This T cell receptor beta chain was captured by sequencing in a study of beta chain features in type 1 diabetes. About the study: Nearly 110,000,000 sorted cells were examined across all samples.

Donors contributed one heparinised blood draw apiece, averaging roughly 0.12 L. Study conclusions and caveats: People with Type 1 diabetes carried modestly yet significantly shorter TCRB CDR3s in all four CD4+ subsets. Within the patient group, naive, central memory and Treg TCRB repertoires appeared more similar to each other than within healthy donors.

There are a few counts of this clone. Its antigen is unknown. Germline-derived CDR1 and CDR2 are SNHLY and FYNNEI. This CDR3 is built from 16 residues. Trimming removed 3 bases at V and 0 bases at J, with 12 bases between. The isolated RNA, all of it, was reverse transcribed, so expressed TCRB transcripts were what got sequenced. Repertoires were generated with immunoSEQ multiplex PCR, while TCRdb's copy carries only in-frame clones and drops some. The repertoire holds fewer than 300,000 clones, with roughly a tenth as singletons. The material sequenced was naive CD4+ T cells from blood. This sequence joins TRBV2 and TRBJ2-4, with D possibly matching TRBD2 (6 bases). The sequence was obtained from a man under 40 with type 1 diabetes. The CDR3 sequence is CASSDGRTSAKNIQYF. The CDR3, as DNA: TGTGCCAGCAGTGATGGGAGGACTTCAGCCAAAAACATTCAGTACTTC.